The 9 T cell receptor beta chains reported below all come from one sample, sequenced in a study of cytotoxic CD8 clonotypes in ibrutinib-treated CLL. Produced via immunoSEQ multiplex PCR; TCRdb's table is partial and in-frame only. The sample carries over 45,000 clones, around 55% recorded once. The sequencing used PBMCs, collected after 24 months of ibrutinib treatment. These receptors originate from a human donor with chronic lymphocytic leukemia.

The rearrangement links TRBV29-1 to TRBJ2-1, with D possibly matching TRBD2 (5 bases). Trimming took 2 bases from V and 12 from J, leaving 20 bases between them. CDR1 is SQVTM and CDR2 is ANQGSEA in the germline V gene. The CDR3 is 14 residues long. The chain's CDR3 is CSVESRETRAGQFF. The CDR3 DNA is TGCAGCGTTGAAAGTAGGGAGACGAGGGCCGGGCAGTTCTTC.

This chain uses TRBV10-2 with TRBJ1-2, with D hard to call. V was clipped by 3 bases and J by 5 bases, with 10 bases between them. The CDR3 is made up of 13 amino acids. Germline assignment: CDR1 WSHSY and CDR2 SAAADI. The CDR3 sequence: CASSEQFGYGYTF. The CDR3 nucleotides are TGCGCCAGCAGTGAACAGTTTGGGTATGGCTACACCTTC.

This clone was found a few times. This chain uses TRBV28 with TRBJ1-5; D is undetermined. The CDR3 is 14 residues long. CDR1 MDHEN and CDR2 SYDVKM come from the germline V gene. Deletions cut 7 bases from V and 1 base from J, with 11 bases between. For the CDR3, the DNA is TGTGCCAGCATACGGGTTTTGAGCAATCAGCCCCAGCATTTT. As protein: CASIRVLSNQPQHF.

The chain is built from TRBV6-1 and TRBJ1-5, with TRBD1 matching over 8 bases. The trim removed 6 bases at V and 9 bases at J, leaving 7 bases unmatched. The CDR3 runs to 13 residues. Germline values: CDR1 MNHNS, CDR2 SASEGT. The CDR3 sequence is CASRGTGPGPQHF. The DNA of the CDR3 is TGTGCCAGCAGGGGGACAGGTCCGGGGCCCCAGCATTTT.

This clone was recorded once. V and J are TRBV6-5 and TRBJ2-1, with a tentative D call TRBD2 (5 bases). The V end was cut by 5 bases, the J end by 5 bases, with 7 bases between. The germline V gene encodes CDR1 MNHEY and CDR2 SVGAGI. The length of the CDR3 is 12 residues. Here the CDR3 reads CASSRTDNEQFF. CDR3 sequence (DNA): TGTGCCAGCAGTCGGACTGACAATGAGCAGTTCTTC.

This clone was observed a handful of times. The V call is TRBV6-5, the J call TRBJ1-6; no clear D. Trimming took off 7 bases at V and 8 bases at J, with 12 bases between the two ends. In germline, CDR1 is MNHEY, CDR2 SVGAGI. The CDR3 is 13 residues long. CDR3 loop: CASTLLADSPLHF. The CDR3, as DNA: TGTGCCAGCACTTTACTGGCAGATTCACCCCTCCACTTT.

CDR3 residues: CASSEPLPNSPLHF. The CDR3 coding sequence is TGTGCCAGCAGTGAGCCCCTCCCCAATTCACCCCTCCACTTT. The chain combines TRBV2 with TRBJ1-6; D gene unclear. This CDR3 is 14 amino acids long. The V end lost 3 bases, the J end lost 7 bases, and 10 bases lay between the germline ends. Germline V gives CDR1 SNHLY, CDR2 FYNNEI.

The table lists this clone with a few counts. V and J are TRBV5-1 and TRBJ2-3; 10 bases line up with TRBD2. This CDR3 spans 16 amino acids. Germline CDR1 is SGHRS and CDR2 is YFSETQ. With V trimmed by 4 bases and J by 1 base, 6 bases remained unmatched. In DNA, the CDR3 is TGCGCCAGCAGCCCCAGGACTAGCGGACGCACAGATACGCAGTATTTT. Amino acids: CASSPRTSGRTDTQYF.

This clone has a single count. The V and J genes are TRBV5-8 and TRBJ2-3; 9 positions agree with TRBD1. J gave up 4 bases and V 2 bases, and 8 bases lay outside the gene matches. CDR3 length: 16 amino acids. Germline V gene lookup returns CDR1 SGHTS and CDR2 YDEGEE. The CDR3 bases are TGTGCCAGCAGCTTCCTGACAGGGGGGGGCCCAGATACGCAGTATTTT. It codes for CASSFLTGGGPDTQYF.